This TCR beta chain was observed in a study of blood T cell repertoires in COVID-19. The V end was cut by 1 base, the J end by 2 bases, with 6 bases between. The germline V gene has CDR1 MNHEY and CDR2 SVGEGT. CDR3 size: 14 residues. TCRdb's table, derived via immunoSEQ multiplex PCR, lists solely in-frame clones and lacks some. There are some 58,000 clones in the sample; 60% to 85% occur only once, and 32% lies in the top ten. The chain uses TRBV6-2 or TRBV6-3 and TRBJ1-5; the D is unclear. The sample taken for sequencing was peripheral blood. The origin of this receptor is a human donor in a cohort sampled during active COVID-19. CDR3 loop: CASSYLAGNQPQHF. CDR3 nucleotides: TGTGCCAGCAGTTACTTGGCTGGCAATCAGCCCCAGCATTTT.